This TCR beta chain was identified in a study of T cell changes during pregnancy in multiple sclerosis. Clones were read by immunoSEQ multiplex PCR, and TCRdb kept only the in-frame ones, dropping some. This table has some 83,000 clones, about nine tenths appearing once. V gave up 4 bases and J gave up 1 base, with 7 bases separating them. From germline, CDR1 is LGHNA and CDR2 YSLEER. The length of the CDR3 is 13 residues. Sequenced material: PBMCs, taken in the first trimester of pregnancy. The receptor comes from a female donor in good health, serving as a control in a pregnancy study. Some clones in this sample may be carry-over from other donors' samples. The chain has TRBV4-3 and TRBJ1-1; D uncertain. The CDR3 reads CASSPAGNTEAFF. For the CDR3, the DNA is TGCGCCAGCAGCCCCGCGGGGAACACTGAAGCTTTCTTT.